A single sample is the source of the 21 T cell receptor beta chains below, sequenced in a study of cytotoxic CD8 clonotypes in ibrutinib-treated CLL. TCRdb's table, derived via immunoSEQ multiplex PCR, lists solely in-frame clones and lacks some. The repertoire holds approximately 210,000 clones, with approximately 68% as singletons. The specimen comprised PBMCs, sampled after 24 months of ibrutinib treatment. The receptors here all came from a human donor with chronic lymphocytic leukemia.

The V and J genes are TRBV28 and TRBJ2-7; TRBD1 might be the D (6 bases). V lost 2 bases to trimming and J lost 7 bases, with 12 bases between them. Germline V gene data show CDR1 as MDHEN and CDR2 as SYDVKM. The CDR3 runs to 13 residues. The CDR3 nucleotides read TGTGCCAGCAGTTTAAAACAGGGTTGGGAGCAGTACTTC. This encodes CASSLKQGWEQYF.

This clone has just a few counts. The chain uses TRBV2 and TRBJ1-1, with 7 bases identical to TRBD1. J lost 8 bases, V lost 6 bases, and 15 bases had no gene match. The CDR3 has 15 residues. Germline V lookup: CDR1 SNHLY, CDR2 FYNNEI. The CDR3 DNA sequence: TGTGCCAGCAGGCCAACAGCGACAGGGATTCGGGAAGCTTTCTTT. Encoded protein: CASRPTATGIREAFF.

This clone was seen only a few times. The V call is TRBV19, the J call TRBJ2-2; 7 positions match TRBD1. From germline, CDR1 is LNHDA and CDR2 SQIVND (reference sequence). The CDR3 is 15 residues long. Trimming at V came to 6 bases and at J to 1 base, leaving 5 bases not matched to a gene. The CDR3 sequence is CASSRTGRNTGELFF. The CDR3, as DNA: TGTGCCAGTAGCAGGACAGGCCGGAACACCGGGGAGCTGTTTTTT.

The chain couples TRBV20-1 to TRBJ2-1, with unresolved D. The CDR3 is 11 amino acids. The V gene lost 2 bases and the J gene lost 9 bases, with 8 bases spanning the gap. CDR1 and CDR2 (germline): DFQATT, SNEGSKA (reference sequence). This chain's CDR3 is CSARPNGEQFF. CDR3 nucleotides: TGCAGTGCTAGACCGAACGGTGAGCAGTTCTTC.

The chain couples TRBV4-3 to TRBJ2-7; tentative D call: TRBD2 (5 bases). V was clipped by 1 base and J by 5 bases, with 21 bases between them. This CDR3 has 17 amino acids. The germline V gene has CDR1 LGHNA and CDR2 YSLEER. The CDR3 protein is CASSQGGRAVRGDEQYF. DNA of the CDR3: TGCGCCAGCAGCCAAGGTGGGCGGGCCGTGCGAGGCGACGAGCAGTACTTC.

This clone occurred once. The rearrangement links TRBV27 to TRBJ2-3; possibly TRBD2 for D (7 bases). The V end was cut by 7 bases, the J end by 1 base, with 18 bases between. Germline V gene lookup returns CDR1 MNHEY and CDR2 SMNVEV (reference sequence). The CDR3 runs to 16 residues. CDR3 in amino acids: CASTLGGADGTDTQYF. In DNA form, the CDR3 reads TGTGCCAGCACCTTGGGGGGGGCCGACGGCACAGATACGCAGTATTTT.

V usage is TRBV7-3 and J usage is TRBJ2-4, with 8 bases lining up with TRBD1. CDR1 and CDR2 (germline): SGHTA, FQGTGA. J lost 7 bases, V lost 2 bases, and 4 bases had no gene match. The CDR3 runs to 14 residues. CDR3 nucleotides: TGTGCCAGCAGCTTAGACAGGGGATCGAACATTCAGTACTTC. Translation gives CASSLDRGSNIQYF.

Note on this clone: Additional DNA sequences in this sample encode the identical CDR3. The gene calls are TRBV6-5 and TRBJ2-5; D is undetermined. Germline V gene sequence: CDR1 MNHEY, CDR2 SVGAGI. CDR3 length: 12 amino acids. V was trimmed by 0 bases and J by 5 bases, leaving 4 bases between them. The CDR3 spells CASSYSEETQYF. CDR3 in DNA: TGTGCCAGCAGTTACTCTGAGGAGACCCAGTACTTC.

The chain couples TRBV19 to TRBJ2-7; maybe TRBD2 (7 bases). CDR3 length: 14 amino acids. Per the germline V gene, CDR1 is LNHDA and CDR2 is SQIVND (reference sequence). V was trimmed by 5 bases and J by 3 bases, leaving 14 bases between them. CDR3 sequence: CASSSGGADYEQYF. Here the CDR3 DNA reads TGTGCCAGTAGTTCGGGGGGCGCCGACTACGAGCAGTACTTC.

The CDR3 DNA follows: TGTGCCAGCAGTTTCTCCGGGACCCAAGAGACCCAGTACTTC. Translation: CASSFSGTQETQYF. The V and J genes are TRBV28 and TRBJ2-5; either TRBD1 or TRBD2 may fit D (5 bases each). Germline-derived CDR1 and CDR2 are MDHEN and SYDVKM. This CDR3 has 14 residues. V gave up 3 bases and J gave up 1 base, with 9 bases separating them. Filled out from reference TRBV28 and TRBJ2-5, the complete variable domain reads DVKVTQSSRYLVKRTGEKVFLECVQDMDHENMFWYRQDPGLGLRLIYFSYDVKMKEKGDIPEGYSVSREKKERFSLILESASTNQTSMYLCASSFSGTQETQYFGPGTRLLVL.

CDR3 in amino acids: CASRAGVGETQYF. CDR3 nucleotides: TGTGCTAGCCGTGCGGGAGTAGGGGAGACCCAGTACTTC. The chain employs TRBV7-7 and TRBJ2-5, with TRBD2 matching over 7 bases. Germline values: CDR1 SSHAT, CDR2 FNYEAQ (reference sequence). This CDR3 region has 13 residues.

The chain combines TRBV10-3 with TRBJ2-5, with TRBD1 matching 7 bases. The CDR3 consists of 14 residues. Germline V gene sequence: CDR1 ENHRY, CDR2 SYGVKD. The V gene end was trimmed by 4 bases and the J gene end by 4 bases; junction bases not matched to a gene: 6. The CDR3 bases are TGTGCCATCAGTGCCCCCGGGACAGCAGAGACCCAGTACTTC. This encodes CAISAPGTAETQYF.

The chain employs TRBV18 and TRBJ2-7; 13 bases map to TRBD2. Germline V gene data show CDR1 as KGHSH and CDR2 as LQKENI. V dropped 6 bases and J dropped 7; count of bases not matched to a gene: 12. This CDR3 is built from 16 residues. The chain's CDR3 is CASSPGTSGIGGEQYF. CDR3 DNA: TGTGCCAGCTCGCCCGGGACTAGCGGGATCGGGGGTGAGCAGTACTTC.

This sequence joins TRBV7-9 and TRBJ2-5; D unresolved. The germline gives CDR1 SEHNR, CDR2 FQNEAQ (reference sequence). V was shortened by 5 bases and J by 5 bases, with 9 bases between the two germline ends. This CDR3 has 12 residues. The chain's CDR3 is CASSRTPETQYF. The CDR3, as DNA: TGTGCCAGCAGCCGGACCCCGGAGACCCAGTACTTC.

This sequence joins TRBV10-3 and TRBJ2-3, with D perhaps matching TRBD1 (6 bases). CDR3 size: 15 residues. Trimming took 0 bases from V and 2 from J, leaving 9 bases between them. CDR1 and CDR2 from the germline V gene are ENHRY and SYGVKD. CDR3 protein: CAISESTGPTDTQYF. The DNA of the CDR3 is TGTGCCATCAGTGAGTCAACAGGGCCCACAGATACGCAGTATTTT.

The chain couples TRBV28 to TRBJ2-4; TRBD2 matches 12 bases. V was pared by 5 bases and J by 2 bases, with 4 bases of the junction left unmatched. Germline V gene lookup returns CDR1 MDHEN and CDR2 SYDVKM. This CDR3 spans 16 amino acids. The CDR3 nucleotides are TGTGCCAGCAGTCTGGGACTAGCGGGTACCAAAAACATTCAGTACTTC. This codes for CASSLGLAGTKNIQYF.

The rearrangement uses TRBV6-5 and TRBJ2-3; D call uncertain. The V gene lost 0 bases and the J gene lost 5 bases, with 12 bases spanning the gap. The CDR3 contains 15 residues. Germline CDR1 is MNHEY and CDR2 is SVGAGI. DNA for the CDR3: TGTGCCAGCAGTTACTCCTCCGGTTTGGGAGATACGCAGTATTTT. Protein: CASSYSSGLGDTQYF.

This clone was picked up one time. The chain employs TRBV30 and TRBJ2-7, with 11 positions matching TRBD2. Trimming took 4 bases from V and 5 from J; bases not matched to a gene: 13. The CDR3 length is 16 residues. CDR1 and CDR2 from the germline V gene are GTSNPN and SVGIG (reference sequence). The CDR3 DNA sequence: TGTGCCTGGACCCGCGACCGACTAGCGGGATTCGACGAGCAGTACTTC. Translating gives CAWTRDRLAGFDEQYF.

Turning to this clone: This CDR3 is also generated by other DNA sequences in the sample. The rearrangement joins TRBV18 to TRBJ2-5, with D hard to call. The CDR3 is 12 amino acids. The germline V gene has CDR1 KGHSH and CDR2 LQKENI. The germline V and J ends were trimmed by 0 bases and 3 bases, with 2 bases remaining between them. The CDR3 protein is CASSPPEETQYF. The CDR3 region has the DNA TGTGCCAGCTCACCACCCGAAGAGACCCAGTACTTC.

This sequence joins TRBV6-5 and TRBJ1-1; maybe TRBD1 (5 bases). CDR3 length: 13 residues. Germline values: CDR1 MNHEY, CDR2 SVGAGI. V dropped 6 bases and J dropped 3 bases, with 11 bases sitting between them. The DNA of the CDR3 is TGTGCCAGCAGCCGGGTGGGGGACACTGAAGCTTTCTTT. This encodes CASSRVGDTEAFF.

In this sample, this clone turned up a few times. This chain joins TRBV6-1 and TRBJ1-2; the D is unclear. The ends were cut back, 5 bases at V and 7 bases at J, with 17 bases in the middle. This CDR3 region has 14 residues. CDR1 and CDR2 (germline): MNHNS, SASEGT. The CDR3 DNA reads TGTGCCAGCAGTCGCCCCTCCGGTTTCGGTGGCTACACCTTC. Translated, it gives CASSRPSGFGGYTF.